This is a list of T cell receptor beta chains from one sample in a study of OX40 agonist ivuxolimab in advanced cancers. Produced via immunoSEQ multiplex PCR; TCRdb's table is partial and in-frame only. The data contain some 100,000 clones, roughly nine tenths of them singletons. This specimen consisted of CD4+ or CD8+ T cells sorted from blood, obtained in a trial of the OX40 agonist ivuxolimab. These receptors were taken from an adult with an advanced solid tumor such as melanoma, head and neck, liver or kidney cancer. Each CDR3 is given with its conserved first and last residue. The D gene is left open where the match is weak. Size values are once, few and many counts, or a class for expanded clones, and some rows have none.

size	V	length	J	D	DNA	CDR3
NA	TRBV6-1	15	TRBJ2-5	NA	TGTGCCAGCAGTGCGGCCATCATGTACCAAGAGACCCAGTACTTC	CASSAAIMYQETQYF
NA	TRBV9	18	TRBJ2-3	NA	TGTGCCAGCAGTGCCCATGGTGGGATTCCGGCGGGCACAGATACGCAGTATTTT	CASSAHGGIPAGTDTQYF
NA	TRBV7-3	15	TRBJ2-5	NA	TGTGCCAGCAGCCCATGGGGCGGGCTCTCAGAGACCCAGTACTTC	CASSPWGGLSETQYF
NA	TRBV4-2	16	TRBJ2-3	NA	TGTGCCAGCAGCCTAAACCCCCTGGGTGGGGCAGATACGCAGTATTTT	CASSLNPLGGADTQYF
NA	TRBV11-2	13	TRBJ2-3	NA	TGTGCCAGCAGCCTTCGGAGTAAAGATACGCAGTATTTT	CASSLRSKDTQYF
NA	TRBV6-4	15	TRBJ2-3	TRBD1	TGTGCCAGCAGCCAGCAGGGACAGTCCTTGGATACGCAGTATTTT	CASSQQGQSLDTQYF
NA	TRBV11-3	14	TRBJ2-5	NA	TGTGCCAGCAGCCACCCCGATACTCAAGAGACCCAGTACTTC	CASSHPDTQETQYF
NA	TRBV7-9	16	TRBJ2-3	NA	TGTGCCAGCAGCTTACAGTCCGGGTGGGGAACAGATACGCAGTATTTT	CASSLQSGWGTDTQYF
NA	TRBV11-3	15	TRBJ2-1	TRBD2	TGTGCCAGCAGCCTCGCTAGCGGGAGCACGAATGAGCAGTTCTTC	CASSLASGSTNEQFF
NA	TRBV10-3	14	TRBJ1-4	NA	TGTGCCATCAGTGGTGACAAAACCGATGAAAAACTGTTTTTT	CAISGDKTDEKLFF
few	TRBV11-2	14	TRBJ2-7	TRBD2	TGTGCCAGCAGCCCGACTAGCGGGACCTACGAGCAGTACTTC	CASSPTSGTYEQYF
NA	TRBV27	16	TRBJ2-6	TRBD2	TGTGCCAGCAGTTTTCGGGAGGGGTCTGGGGCCAACGTCCTGACTTTC	CASSFREGSGANVLTF
NA	TRBV7-2	14	TRBJ2-5	NA	TGTGCCAGCAGCCGGGGGCAGGGTCAAGAGACCCAGTACTTC	CASSRGQGQETQYF
medium-sized	TRBV20-1	11	TRBJ1-5	NA	TGCAGTGCAGGACAGAATCAGCCCCAGCATTTT	CSAGQNQPQHF
NA	TRBV2	12	TRBJ1-1	NA	TGTGCCAGCAGTGGGGCGGGCACTGAAGCTTTCTTT	CASSGAGTEAFF
NA	TRBV2	14	TRBJ1-5	NA	TGTGCCAGCAGCGGGACCCTATCTAGTCAGCCCCAGCATTTT	CASSGTLSSQPQHF
NA	TRBV11-1	14	TRBJ1-1	TRBD1	TGTGCCAGCAGCTTAGAGTGGACAGGGACTGAAGCTTTCTTT	CASSLEWTGTEAFF
NA	TRBV6-6	15	TRBJ1-4	NA	TGTGCCAGCAGGCCATACTTGGGAGGTAATGAAAAACTGTTTTTT	CASRPYLGGNEKLFF
once	TRBV19	15	TRBJ2-3	NA	TGTGCCAGTAGTATAGCGGGGTCTAGCACAGATACGCAGTATTTT	CASSIAGSSTDTQYF
NA	TRBV19	16	TRBJ2-6	NA	TGTGCCAGTAGTGCACCAAGGAAACGTGGGGCCAACGTCCTGACTTTC	CASSAPRKRGANVLTF
NA	TRBV28	14	TRBJ1-4	TRBD1	TGTGCCAGCAGAAACGGACAGGGGCCTGGGGAACTGTTTTTT	CASRNGQGPGELFF
NA	TRBV2	14	TRBJ1-2	NA	TGTGCCACCCAGCGTGATACAGCGGCCTATGGCTACACCTTC	CATQRDTAAYGYTF